This TCR beta chain was recovered during a study of shared clonotypes between healthy human individuals. Broader study findings: Non-shared clonotypes showed lower generation probabilities than clonotypes common to all four donors.

For this clone: Its antigen is not identified.

On sorted subsets, replicate PCRs used approximately 190 ng DNA, or tens of thousands of T cell genomes. Clones were read by immunoSEQ multiplex PCR, and TCRdb kept only the in-frame ones, dropping some. The sample yields about 2.1 million clones, roughly 95% seen once. It was CD45RO-negative cells, positively selected for CCR7, that made up naive CD8 cells, with terminally differentiated effector memory CD45RA+ cells excluded. The V end lost 6 bases, the J end lost 1 base, and 16 bases lay between the germline ends. The CDR3 covers 15 residues. CDR1 is MNHEY and CDR2 is SMNVEV in the germline V gene (reference sequence).

This receptor was taken from a man in his late teens or twenties in good health. Some clones in this sample may be carry-over from other donors' samples. The chain carries TRBV27 and TRBJ2-7, with D tentatively TRBD2 (6 bases). Material for sequencing was naive CD8+ T cells from PBMCs. The CDR3: CASSLWAGTSYEQYF. The CDR3 DNA reads as TGTGCCAGCAGCCTATGGGCGGGAACGTCCTACGAGCAGTACTTC.